The 30 T cell receptor beta chains in this list originate from one sample, sequenced in a study of T cell responses to AZD1222 COVID-19 vaccine. The repertoire was sequenced with immunoSEQ multiplex PCR; TCRdb's copy has only in-frame clones and lacks some. Seen here are some 130,000 clones, approximately 95% observed once, and the top ten hold approximately 7%. The sequences come from peripheral blood, collected 28 days after the second AZD1222 dose. These receptors originate from an adult who received the AZD1222 COVID-19 vaccine.

The rearrangement uses TRBV7-8 and TRBJ1-2; the D is unclear. This CDR3 contains 13 residues. V lost 5 bases and J 8 bases, leaving 15 bases between the germline ends. Germline CDR1 reads SGHVS; CDR2 reads FQNEAQ. The CDR3 here is CASSGVAIEGYTF. CDR3 nucleotide sequence: TGTGCCAGCAGCGGGGTGGCCATTGAGGGCTACACCTTC.

This clone came up once. The chain uses TRBV2 and TRBJ2-7; D tentatively fits TRBD1 or TRBD2 (6 bases each). Germline CDR1 is SNHLY and CDR2 is FYNNEI. The CDR3 consists of 15 residues. The V and J ends lost 1 base and 4 bases respectively, with 14 bases between them. CDR3 loop: CASSEEIGGGYEQYF. Written as DNA, the CDR3 is TGTGCCAGCAGTGAAGAGATAGGAGGGGGGTACGAGCAGTACTTC. The variable domain in full, completed from reference TRBV2 and TRBJ2-7, reads EPEVTQTPSHQVTQMGQEVILRCVPISNHLYFYWYRQILGQKVEFLVSFYNNEISEKSEIFDDQFSVERPDGSNFTLKIRSTKLEDSAMYFCASSEEIGGGYEQYFGPGTRLTVT.

This sequence joins TRBV29-1 and TRBJ1-2; tentatively, D is TRBD1 (5 bases). The CDR3 extends over 12 amino acids. Looked up from germline, CDR1 is SQVTM and CDR2 is ANQGSEA. Trimming took 2 bases from V and 3 from J, leaving 7 bases between them. CDR3 protein: CSVETGYYGYTF. In nucleotides, the CDR3 is TGCAGCGTTGAAACAGGTTACTATGGCTACACCTTC. The variable domain in full, completed from reference TRBV29-1 and TRBJ1-2, reads SAVISQKPSRDICQRGTSLTIQCQVDSQVTMMFWYRQQPGQSLTLIATANQGSEATYESGFVIDKFPISRPNLTFSTLTVSNMSPEDSSIYLCSVETGYYGYTFGSGTRLTVV.

The rearrangement links TRBV2 to TRBJ1-6; D is unresolved. The CDR3 has 13 residues. Trimming removed 3 bases from V and 8 bases from J, with 8 bases in between. The germline CDR1 and CDR2 sequences are SNHLY and FYNNEI. CDR3: CASSEGRDSPLHF. The CDR3, as DNA: TGTGCCAGCAGTGAGGGTAGGGATTCACCCCTCCACTTT. Looking up the rest from reference TRBV2 and TRBJ1-6 gives the full variable domain: EPEVTQTPSHQVTQMGQEVILRCVPISNHLYFYWYRQILGQKVEFLVSFYNNEISEKSEIFDDQFSVERPDGSNFTLKIRSTKLEDSAMYFCASSEGRDSPLHFGNGTRLTVT.

The genes are TRBV30 and TRBJ1-2; D not certain. V was trimmed by 5 bases and J by 7 bases, leaving 11 bases between them. Germline V lookup: CDR1 GTSNPN, CDR2 SVGIG (reference sequence). The CDR3 consists of 11 residues. CDR3 DNA sequence: TGTGCCTGGGCTATGGGTAGTGGCTACACCTTC. As protein: CAWAMGSGYTF.

V usage is TRBV27 and J usage is TRBJ1-1; D is undetermined. In germline, CDR1 is MNHEY, CDR2 SMNVEV (reference sequence). V was shortened by 1 base and J by 1 base, with 4 bases between the two germline ends. The CDR3 runs to 13 residues. CDR3: CASSLWGNTEAFF. The DNA for the CDR3 is TGTGCCAGCAGTTTATGGGGGAACACTGAAGCTTTCTTT.

Concerning this clone: One junction end does not reproduce the germline sequence, and a read error may be involved. The chain recombines TRBV7-7 with TRBJ2-3; 7 bases line up with TRBD2. Germline lookup yields CDR1 SSHAT and CDR2 FNYEAQ (reference sequence). This CDR3 is 14 amino acids long. CDR3 DNA: TGTGCTAGCAGCTCCACTAGCGCCCTAGATACGCAGTATTTT. This gives the protein CASSSTSALDTQYF.

This chain links TRBV7-9 with TRBJ2-2; D is ambiguous. Germline V gives CDR1 SEHNR, CDR2 FQNEAQ (reference sequence). CDR3 length: 14 residues. The ends were cut back, 6 bases at V and 1 base at J, with 9 bases in the middle. This chain's CDR3 is CASRSQGNTGELFF. The CDR3 coding sequence is TGTGCCAGCAGATCACAAGGGAACACCGGGGAGCTGTTTTTT.

The chain joins TRBV2 to TRBJ2-5, with 7 nucleotides matching TRBD2. The J segment lost 7 bases and the V segment lost 7 bases, leaving 15 bases of the junction unmatched. From germline, CDR1 is SNHLY and CDR2 FYNNEI. The CDR3 loop spans 15 amino acids. In nucleotides, the CDR3 is TGTGCCAGCAAATCGGGACTATCAAATGGTGGGACCCAGTACTTC. It translates to CASKSGLSNGGTQYF. Full variable domain (remainder filled in from reference TRBV2 and TRBJ2-5): EPEVTQTPSHQVTQMGQEVILRCVPISNHLYFYWYRQILGQKVEFLVSFYNNEISEKSEIFDDQFSVERPDGSNFTLKIRSTKLEDSAMYFCASKSGLSNGGTQYFGPGTRLLVL.

The chain joins TRBV5-8 to TRBJ2-5; 11 nucleotides align to TRBD2. Germline-derived CDR1 and CDR2 are SGHTS and YDEGEE. After removal of 0 bases from V and 5 bases from J, the junction contained 3 bases not matched to a gene. The CDR3 is made up of 15 amino acids. The CDR3 DNA follows: TGTGCCAGCAGCTTGGAGCCTAGCGGGGGGGAGACCCAGTACTTC. This codes for CASSLEPSGGETQYF.

This chain connects TRBV23-1 to TRBJ1-5; TRBD1 aligns across 12 bases. TRBV23-1 is given ORF status, its function remaining uncertain. The CDR3 covers 19 residues. The V gene end was trimmed by 6 bases and the J gene end by 3 bases; junction bases not matched to a gene: 15. CDR3 region: CASRENRDRGQRNNQPQHF. CDR3 DNA: TGCGCCAGCAGGGAGAACCGGGACAGGGGGCAGCGGAACAATCAGCCCCAGCATTTT.

The rearrangement uses TRBV6-5 and TRBJ2-6; no reliable D call. Between the trimmed V and J ends, which lost 1 base and 1 base, there was a span of 5 bases. Germline assignment: CDR1 MNHEY and CDR2 SVGAGI. The CDR3 runs 15 residues. The CDR3 loop is CASSYWASGANVLTF. The CDR3, as DNA: TGTGCCAGCAGTTACTGGGCGTCTGGGGCCAACGTCCTGACTTTC.

This clone was counted only a few times. V gene TRBV7-9 combines with J gene TRBJ1-2; tentative D call: TRBD1 (6 bases). The CDR3 runs 14 residues. CDR1 is SEHNR, CDR2 FQNEAQ, per germline (reference sequence). Trimming took off 0 bases at V and 5 bases at J, with 10 bases between the two ends. The chain's CDR3 is CASSLAGTPYGYTF. Written as DNA, the CDR3 is TGTGCCAGCAGCTTAGCCGGGACACCGTATGGCTACACCTTC.

The chain employs TRBV14 and TRBJ1-6; D gene uncertain. Germline CDR1 is SGHDN and CDR2 is FVKESK. There are 18 residues in the CDR3. V gave up 2 bases and J gave up 4 bases, with 18 bases separating them. The CDR3 coding sequence is TGTGCCAGCAGCCAAAAGTGGCCTGATAATTTGTATAATTCACCCCTCCACTTT. Protein product: CASSQKWPDNLYNSPLHF.

V is TRBV27 and J is TRBJ1-5; 7 bases are a match to TRBD1. CDR1 is MNHEY and CDR2 is SMNVEV in the germline V gene (reference sequence). J was trimmed by 2 bases and V by 11 bases; bases with no gene match: 15. The CDR3 consists of 16 residues. The CDR3 coding sequence is TGTGCCGGGGCTAGAGGGAGGGGGCGCGGCAATCAGCCCCAGCATTTT. It encodes CAGARGRGRGNQPQHF.

V gene TRBV7-8 combines with J gene TRBJ2-5, with 13 bases identical to TRBD2. Germline CDR1 is SGHVS and CDR2 is FQNEAQ. V trimming: 6 bases; J trimming: 5 bases; junction bases outside the gene matches: 9. CDR3 length: 16 amino acids. The CDR3 spells CASRTSGLAGRETQYF. Written as DNA, the CDR3 is TGTGCCAGCAGGACCTCGGGACTAGCGGGGCGGGAGACCCAGTACTTC.

The chain carries TRBV28 and TRBJ1-3, with 10 bases matching TRBD1. The ends lost 2 bases at V and 8 bases at J; junction bases unmatched: 9. This CDR3 spans 16 amino acids. In germline, CDR1 is MDHEN, CDR2 SYDVKM. The CDR3 region is CASSLDLGTGDYTIYF. The CDR3 bases are TGTGCCAGCAGTTTAGATCTTGGGACAGGGGATTACACCATATATTTT.

The table lists this clone with a count of one. The V call is TRBV27, the J call TRBJ1-2; TRBD1 matches 7 bases. The germline CDR1 and CDR2 sequences are MNHEY and SMNVEV (reference sequence). Trimming at V came to 2 bases and at J to 5 bases, leaving 5 bases not matched to a gene. This CDR3 comprises 14 residues. In DNA, the CDR3 is TGTGCCAGCAGTTTAGGCGGGACAGCATATGGCTACACCTTC. Translated: CASSLGGTAYGYTF.

The chain couples TRBV12-3 or TRBV12-4 to TRBJ2-1; D is ambiguous. Trimming took 4 bases from V and 7 from J, leaving 8 bases between them. The CDR3 is 12 residues long. The CDR3 loop reads CASSWGLNEQFF. The CDR3 region has the DNA TGTGCCAGCAGTTGGGGTTTGAATGAGCAGTTCTTC.

The DNA for the CDR3 is TGTGCCACCAGTGATGGACCCAGAAACACCATATATTTT. Translating gives CATSDGPRNTIYF. This chain uses TRBV24-1 with TRBJ1-3; D remains unclear. Germline V lookup: CDR1 KGHDR, CDR2 SFDVKD. The length of the CDR3 is 13 residues. Trimming removed 3 bases from V and 5 bases from J, with 7 bases in between.

There are a few counts of this clone. CDR3 in DNA: TGCAGCGTTCGACAGGTCCAGGCCACTGAAGCTTTCTTT. Encoded protein: CSVRQVQATEAFF. The rearrangement uses TRBV29-1 and TRBJ1-1, with a tentative D call TRBD1 (6 bases). CDR3 length: 13 amino acids. Germline lookup yields CDR1 SQVTM and CDR2 ANQGSEA. V lost 5 bases, J lost 4 bases, and 14 bases lay in between.

The V gene is TRBV4-1, the J gene TRBJ1-3; D call uncertain. The germline V gene encodes CDR1 MGHRA and CDR2 YSYEKL. This CDR3 contains 15 residues. Trimming left V 4 bases short and J 4 bases short, with 14 bases between. CDR3 loop: CASSPTSNRGNTIYF. CDR3 bases: TGCGCCAGCAGCCCCACTTCGAACAGAGGAAACACCATATATTTT.

In nucleotides, the CDR3 is TGTGCCAGTAGTATTGGGTGGGACAATCAGCCCCAGCATTTT. It encodes CASSIGWDNQPQHF. V is TRBV19 and J is TRBJ1-5, with unresolved D. Between the trimmed V and J ends, which lost 3 bases and 3 bases, there was a span of 9 bases. This CDR3 region has 14 residues. The germline CDR1 and CDR2 sequences are LNHDA and SQIVND (reference sequence).

The chain couples TRBV7-9 to TRBJ1-1; no reliable D call. From germline, CDR1 is SEHNR and CDR2 FQNEAQ (reference sequence). With 3 bases removed from V and 1 base from J, the gap between germline ends came to 6 bases. CDR3 length equals 13 residues. CDR3 in amino acids: CASSLRPNTEAFF. The CDR3 bases are TGTGCCAGCAGCTTGCGACCGAACACTGAAGCTTTCTTT.

This clone was seen a single time. The chain joins TRBV7-9 to TRBJ2-7, with D perhaps TRBD2 (5 bases). The germline V gene encodes CDR1 SEHNR and CDR2 FQNEAQ (reference sequence). The length of the CDR3 is 13 residues. Between the trimmed V and J ends, which lost 2 bases and 7 bases, there was a span of 12 bases. This chain's CDR3 is CASSLRGAAEQYF. The CDR3 DNA is TGTGCCAGCAGCTTACGGGGAGCCGCGGAGCAGTACTTC.

The J gene is TRBJ2-3, the V gene TRBV7-9, with a possible D match to TRBD2 (5 bases). Germline loops: CDR1 SEHNR, CDR2 FQNEAQ (reference sequence). This CDR3 has 13 residues. Trimming pared 3 bases from V and 10 bases from J, leaving 14 bases between. The CDR3 here is CASSFPTRSAQYF. The CDR3 DNA reads TGTGCCAGCAGCTTTCCTACTAGATCGGCGCAGTATTTT.

The chain recombines TRBV5-5 with TRBJ2-5; the match to TRBD1 covers 7 bases. CDR3 length: 16 amino acids. Germline CDR1 reads SGHKS; CDR2 reads YYEKEE (reference sequence). Trimming at V came to 4 bases and at J to 3 bases, leaving 12 bases not matched to a gene. In nucleotides, the CDR3 is TGTGCCAGCAGCCTGGGGACAGCCAATGCTAAAGAGACCCAGTACTTC. Protein sequence: CASSLGTANAKETQYF. The full variable domain, completed using reference TRBV5-5 and TRBJ2-5, is DAGVTQSPTHLIKTRGQQVTLRCSPISGHKSVSWYQQVLGQGPQFIFQYYEKEERGRGNFPDRFSARQFPNYSSELNVNALLLGDSALYLCASSLGTANAKETQYFGPGTRLLVL.

This rearrangement joins TRBV11-1 to TRBJ1-2; the D is unclear. Trimming removed 1 base at V and 4 bases at J, with 13 bases between. The germline V gene has CDR1 SGHAT and CDR2 FQDESV (reference sequence). CDR3 length: 15 amino acids. CDR3 sequence reads: CASSLDPLLGYGYTF. For the CDR3, the DNA is TGTGCCAGCAGCTTAGATCCGCTCCTCGGCTATGGCTACACCTTC.

This clone was seen once. The chain is built from TRBV6-6 and TRBJ2-3; the D is unclear. CDR1 and CDR2 (germline): MNHNY, SVGAGI (reference sequence). The CDR3 has 16 amino acids. V gave up 0 bases and J gave up 0 bases, with 10 bases separating them. The CDR3 loop reads CASSYSVLDSTDTQYF. The CDR3 coding sequence is TGTGCCAGCAGTTACTCGGTTCTGGATAGCACAGATACGCAGTATTTT.

This chain joins TRBV27 and TRBJ1-1; TRBD1 matches 7 bases. With 2 bases clipped from V and 4 bases from J, the junction kept 4 bases outside the gene matches. The CDR3 contains 14 residues. Germline CDR1 MNHEY, CDR2 SMNVEV (reference sequence). The CDR3 reads CASSLAAGGTEAFF. CDR3 nucleotide sequence: TGTGCCAGCAGTTTAGCTGCAGGGGGCACTGAAGCTTTCTTT.